The T cell receptor (beta chain) under discussion was sequenced for a study of early T cells in non-severe SARS-CoV-2 infection. As for the study in general: The input, bulk RNA from unsorted whole blood, was sequenced, and chains were unpaired.

The CDR3 extends over 18 amino acids. J gave up 0 bases and V 4 bases, and 11 bases lay outside the gene matches. CDR1 SGHRS and CDR2 YFSETQ come from the germline V gene. Individual cDNA molecules received unique molecular identifiers during library preparation. TCRdb reprocessed the 5' RACE reads via MiXCR and lists one record per CDR3 protein. The data contain 60,000 to 65,000 distinct CDR3 sequences, around 13% of them singletons. Ten or more counts support this clonotype. This receptor was identified in an adult who was a healthcare worker with PCR-confirmed SARS-CoV-2 infection or an uninfected control (not recorded which). What was sequenced was whole blood. The chain has TRBV5-1 and TRBJ2-7; 12 nucleotides line up with TRBD1. The CDR3 DNA reads as TGCGCCAGCAGCCCCGGGACAGGGGGCGGCCCCAGCTCCTACGAGCAGTACTTC. This sequence encodes CASSPGTGGGPSSYEQYF.